Sequencing of this TCR beta chain was carried out in a study of blood T cell repertoires in COVID-19. At the level of the study: Donors in the United States, Italy and Spain gave samples during acute or convalescent COVID-19. PBMCs, B-cell-depleted T cells, or T cells were the source of the cDNA or gDNA that made up the material.

Original handling: Cell counts per sample came from amplifying reference gene primers. Here immunoSEQ multiplex PCR was the method, and the copy in TCRdb shows in-frame clones only, minus some. That table furnishes V, J and clone size, whereas the DNA furnished D and trimming. This sample yields fewer than 40,000 clones, of which approximately 89% are seen a single time; under 30% belongs to the top ten. CDR1 and CDR2 from the germline V gene are SEHNR and FQNEAQ (reference sequence). The trim removed 2 bases at V and 7 bases at J, leaving 6 bases unmatched. The CDR3 covers 14 residues. The TCR comes from an elderly man with acute or convalescent COVID-19. The genes are TRBV7-9 and TRBJ1-2, with TRBD1 matching over 8 bases. The sample was peripheral blood. The CDR3, as DNA: TGTGCCAGCAGCTTAATGCAGGGGGCGGTTGGCTACACCTTC. The encoded protein is CASSLMQGAVGYTF.